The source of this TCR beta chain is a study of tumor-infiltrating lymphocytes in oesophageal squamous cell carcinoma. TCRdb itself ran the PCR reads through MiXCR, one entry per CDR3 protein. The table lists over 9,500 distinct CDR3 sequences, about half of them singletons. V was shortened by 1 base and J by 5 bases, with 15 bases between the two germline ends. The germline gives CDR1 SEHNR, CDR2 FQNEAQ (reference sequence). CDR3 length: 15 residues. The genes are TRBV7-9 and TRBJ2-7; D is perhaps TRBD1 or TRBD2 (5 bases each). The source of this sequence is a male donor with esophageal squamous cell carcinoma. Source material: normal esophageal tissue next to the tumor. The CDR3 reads CASSLGGRRDHEQYF. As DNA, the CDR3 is TGTGCCAGCAGCTTAGGGGGCCGCAGGGACCACGAGCAGTACTTC.